What follows is one TCR beta chain and its context. This record comes from a study of blood T cell repertoires in COVID-19. Produced via immunoSEQ multiplex PCR; TCRdb's table is partial and in-frame only. In the table there are 93,000 or so clones, 88% of which are singletons. The CDR3 totals 13 residues. The germline V and J ends were trimmed by 7 bases and 1 base, with 10 bases remaining between them. V is TRBV12-3 or TRBV12-4 and J is TRBJ1-1, with D hard to call. The sequence came from a human donor in a cohort sampled during active COVID-19. The sample consisted of peripheral blood. The CDR3 region has the DNA TGTGCCAGCACCCCGGCGGCGAACACTGAAGCTTTCTTT. It yields the protein CASTPAANTEAFF.